This T cell receptor beta chain was captured by sequencing in a study of vaccination effects on CD4 cells after COVID-19. J lost 2 bases, V lost 6 bases, and 4 bases had no gene match. CDR3 size: 15 residues. The germline V gene encodes CDR1 MNHEY and CDR2 SVGEGT. In the case of this clone: As yet, its antigen is unknown.

Generated by immunoSEQ multiplex PCR, the TCRdb table keeps only in-frame clones and is missing some. Altogether 71,000 or so clones are present, approximately 70% being singletons, with the ten largest covering roughly 4%. Within the ViraFEST assay, antigen-specific CD4+ T cells underwent expansion with viral peptide pools prior to sequencing. Subsequent to less than twelve days of culture, CD4+ T cells were isolated. Vaccine recipients had no previous SARS-CoV-2 infection; their nucleocapsid antibodies were negative. On both days 3 and 7, half of the culture medium was replaced with IL-2 medium. General observations from the study: Clones of infection and vaccine origin contracted markedly late after vaccination.

This receptor was identified in a human donor who received a COVID-19 vaccine. The J gene is TRBJ2-6, the V gene TRBV6-2 or TRBV6-3, with 7 bases aligning to TRBD1. The material sequenced was CD4+ T cells from PBMCs cultured with HCoV-OC43 spike peptides, taken before COVID-19 vaccination. Noted subset: HCoV-OC43 spike overlapping peptide pool stimulation. The chain's CDR3 is CASSVTGAGANVLTF. In DNA, the CDR3 is TGTGCCAGCAGCGTAACAGGGGCTGGGGCCAACGTCCTGACTTTC.